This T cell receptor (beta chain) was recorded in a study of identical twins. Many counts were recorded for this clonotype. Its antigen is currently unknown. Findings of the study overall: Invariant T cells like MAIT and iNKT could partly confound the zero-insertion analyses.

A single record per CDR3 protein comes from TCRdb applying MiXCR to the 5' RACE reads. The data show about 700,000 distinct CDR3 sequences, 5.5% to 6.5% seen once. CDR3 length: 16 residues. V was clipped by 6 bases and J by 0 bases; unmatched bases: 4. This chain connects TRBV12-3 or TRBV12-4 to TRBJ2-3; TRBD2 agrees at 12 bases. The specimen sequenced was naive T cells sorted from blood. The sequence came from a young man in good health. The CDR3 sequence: CASRGTSGPSTDTQYF. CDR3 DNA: TGTGCCAGCAGGGGGACTAGCGGGCCTAGCACAGATACGCAGTATTTT.